These T cell receptor beta chains were read from a single sample in a study of OX40 agonist ivuxolimab in advanced cancers. Using immunoSEQ multiplex PCR, the repertoire was profiled, and TCRdb retains in-frame clones only, with some absent. Of almost 35,000 clones listed, around 79% were seen once; the top ten hold approximately 10%. Sample: CD4+ or CD8+ T cells sorted from blood, taken in a trial of the OX40 agonist ivuxolimab. These receptors all stem from an adult with an advanced solid tumor such as melanoma, head and neck, liver or kidney cancer. CDR3s leave out the opening cysteine and the closing phenylalanine or tryptophan.

CDR3	V
ASSPQGVYGYT	TRBV5-1
AISRDRETGELF	TRBV10-3
ASSFLTEAF	TRBV5-1
ASGTGANYGYT	TRBV5-1
ASSEEGAGANVLT	TRBV6-1
ASSVSGGPYEQY	TRBV9
ASSKWRFDEQY	TRBV19
ASSYSGRHEQY	TRBV6-5
ASSVDGLRQF	TRBV9
ATSRTVGNEQY	TRBV15
ASSIPTVDTQY	TRBV27
AWNGGPDQPQH	TRBV30
AISDAGEQY	TRBV10-3
ASSAPEDRATF	TRBV5-1
AAGGQHSNQPQH	TRBV15
ASSIFGYGYT	TRBV19
ASSLDSSGFTEAF	TRBV11-2
ASSLTGTDYEQY	TRBV7-6
ASGPYGYT	TRBV28
ASSFRTDNTGELF	TRBV5-5